Presented here are 3 T cell receptor beta chains from one specimen sequenced in a study of blood T cell repertoires in COVID-19. Assay: immunoSEQ multiplex PCR; the TCRdb copy retains only in-frame clones and omits some. This table has 85,000 to 100,000 clones, around nine tenths appearing once. The sample was peripheral blood. The receptors derive from a woman aged 60-75 years with COVID-19, enrolled during active disease.

CDR3 region: CASSPLDILTYTGELFF. The CDR3 DNA follows: TGCGCCAGCAGCCCCTTGGACATATTAACCTACACCGGGGAGCTGTTTTTT. The chain is built from TRBV4-1 and TRBJ2-2, with TRBD1 as a possible D gene (5 bases). Germline values: CDR1 MGHRA, CDR2 YSYEKL. The V gene lost 4 bases and the J gene lost 3 bases, with 18 bases spanning the gap. This CDR3 spans 17 amino acids.

The chain couples TRBV4-1 to TRBJ2-1; a weak D match, TRBD1 (5 bases). The germline V gene has CDR1 MGHRA and CDR2 YSYEKL. Trimming pared 1 base from V and 0 bases from J, leaving 16 bases between. This CDR3 is built from 18 residues. The CDR3 reads CASSQGKQAASSYNEQFF. DNA for the CDR3: TGCGCCAGCAGCCAAGGGAAACAGGCAGCGAGCTCCTACAATGAGCAGTTCTTC.

The sample holds one count of this clone. The chain links TRBV4-2 to TRBJ2-5, with D perhaps TRBD2 (6 bases). V lost 0 bases and J lost 7, with 18 bases in between. The CDR3 contains 16 residues. Per germline, CDR1 LGHNA and CDR2 YNFKEQ. The chain's CDR3 is CASSQDPPGGVGTQYF. The CDR3 region has the DNA TGTGCCAGCAGCCAAGATCCCCCCGGGGGAGTTGGGACCCAGTACTTC.